This TCR beta chain is drawn from a study of T cell responses to AZD1222 COVID-19 vaccine (dated by TCRdb to about 2021). Background on the whole study: Because spike-specific TCR depth and breadth did not differ between the two schedules, AZD1222 recipients who got a second dose at roughly 4 weeks were pooled with those who got a second dose at roughly 12 weeks. A total of 230 to 250 trial participants underwent TCR sequencing, of whom 200 to 220 had received two doses of AZD1222 and 26 had received two doses of the MenACWY control vaccine. Trial participants were enrolled into age subgroups of 18-55, 56-69 and 70-plus years, which contained 148, 28 and 57 TCR-sequenced participants, respectively.

The time point label on this specimen signifies: baseline before first vaccination. Samples from vaccinated people were obtained from the UK trials COV001 and COV002, which included a single-blind randomized controlled phase 2/3 trial of AZD1222 (ChAdOx1 nCoV-19) in healthy adults. For TCRbeta chain sequencing, PBMC samples from trial participants were taken at day 0 and at day 28 after the second dose. Reading from cysteine to phenylalanine, the CDR3 counts 15 amino acids. Only the CDR3 part of the read is kept: 45 bases, read in frame from the first base. The V end loses 0 bases and the J end loses 1 base, and a stretch of 10 bases separates them. Per the germline V gene, SGHDT is the CDR1 and YYEEEE is the CDR2. General study outcomes and caveats: In the small 56-69-year group, the increase in depth fell short of significance, most likely because of low power. CD4 TCRs associated with the vaccine covered the entire spike protein, and the dominant responses were in regions 160-218 and 743-854. A significant rise in spike-specific TCR breadth and depth was observed after two AZD1222 doses relative to day 0 and relative to MenACWY recipients. Because no day 14 peak-response samples were available, the repertoires could be characterized only after the peak T cell response. Most participants were white British and females outnumbered males, and the authors suggested that clonal diversity may have been underestimated. Only five or six AZD1222 recipients were SARS-CoV-2 seropositive at baseline, limiting conclusions about previously exposed vaccinees. Epitopes outside the regions mutated in the B.1.351 and B.1.1.7 variants were reportedly recognized by nearly half of the unique spike-specific TCRs.

With respect to this clone: No cognate antigen has been identified for it. Per-nucleotide qualities are absent, and no much larger clonotype sits a single base away.

The CDR3 regions of human TCRbeta chains were subjected to immunosequencing. The authors' analysis ran thus. TCRs in the repertoires were compared against a reference library of SARS-CoV-2-specific TCRs that had been generated with the MIRA antigen-specificity platform. Breadth was defined as the fraction of unique TCRs that were SARS-CoV-2-associated. Depth was defined as the fraction of total T cells that were SARS-CoV-2-associated. Using the MIRA data, each spike-specific TCR was mapped to the spike region that the TCR reacts to and placed in a CD4 or CD8 class. Log10-transformed breadth and depth values were compared by one-way ANOVA with Sidak's multiple comparisons tests. TCRdb mirrors the immuneACCESS table, restricted to in-frame sequences. Some clones are absent from its copies; in checked studies, under half trace to an unresolved V gene, and the reason for the others is unknown. V and J calls and clone size are those listed in that table; D and trimming were worked out from the DNA. In all, the sample holds about 110,000 clones, and more than 75% of those were seen once. Clones ranked in the top ten supply approximately 1.1% of the sample.

The chain is assembled from TRBV5-6 and TRBJ2-5; no confident D gene assignment can be made. This specimen was peripheral blood, taken on day 0 of AZD1222 vaccination. This clonotype was sampled from an adult in good health. The nucleotide sequence is TGTGCCAGCAGCTTGGTTCGGCAGTTCCAAGAGACCCAGTACTTC. Translated, it gives CASSLVRQFQETQYF.